This entry lists 8 T cell receptor beta chains sequenced from one sample in a study of T cell repertoires in cytomegalovirus infection. A single record per CDR3 protein comes from TCRdb applying MiXCR to the reads. The table records fewer than 900,000 distinct CDR3 sequences, 25% to 35% of them present only once. Their antigen targets remain unknown. Sequencing was performed on cultured CD8+ T cells from PBMCs, taken from culture after CMV antigen stimulation. The receptors here all came from a human donor in good health (CMV status not recorded). Some clones in this sample may be carry-over from other donors' samples.

The chain links TRBV20-1 to TRBJ2-2; TRBD2 matches at 13 bases. V shed 5 bases, J shed 7 bases, and the junction held 4 bases outside the gene matches. Germline V CDR1 and CDR2: DFQATT, SNEGSKA (reference sequence). This CDR3 has 14 residues. In nucleotides, the CDR3 is TGCAGTGCTCGGACTAGCGGGGGAGACGGGGAGCTGTTTTTT. Protein product: CSARTSGGDGELFF.

This clonotype has a handful of counts. V is TRBV27 and J is TRBJ1-2; D remains unclear. The CDR3 sequence is 17 residues long. V lost 5 bases, J lost 4 bases, and 23 bases lay in between. The germline V gene encodes CDR1 MNHEY and CDR2 SMNVEV (reference sequence). The CDR3 coding sequence is TGTGCCAGCAGTACATCTTGGACGGGAAGCGTGAGCTATGGCTACACCTTC. As protein: CASSTSWTGSVSYGYTF.

This clonotype was found a few times. This rearrangement joins TRBV11-2 to TRBJ1-3; D not resolved. CDR3 size: 16 residues. Trimming removed 5 bases from V and 2 bases from J, with 16 bases in between. Per the germline V gene, CDR1 is SGHAT and CDR2 is FQNNGV. The CDR3 spells CASSTATAATGNTIYF. The CDR3 DNA follows: TGTGCCAGCAGCACAGCTACGGCAGCAACTGGAAACACCATATATTTT.

This chain links TRBV4-3 with TRBJ1-4; 9 bases match TRBD1. The trim removed 5 bases at V and 7 bases at J, leaving 8 bases unmatched. Germline V lookup: CDR1 LGHNA, CDR2 YSLEER. The CDR3 has 15 amino acids. The CDR3 spells CASSSYRGRREKLFF. The DNA of the CDR3 is TGCGCCAGCAGCTCCTACAGGGGGCGGCGTGAAAAACTGTTTTTT.

The chain uses TRBV12-3 or TRBV12-4 and TRBJ2-1; D is unclear. V lost 1 base and J lost 2, with 9 bases in between. The CDR3 loop spans 15 amino acids. The CDR3: CASSLGYTTYNEQFF. CDR3 sequence (DNA): TGTGCCAGCAGTTTAGGGTACACCACCTACAATGAGCAGTTCTTC.

This clonotype was seen many times. The rearrangement joins TRBV20-1 to TRBJ2-7; 10 nucleotides match TRBD1. The CDR3 runs 12 residues. CDR1 and CDR2 from the germline V gene are DFQATT and SNEGSKA (reference sequence). Unmatched junction bases numbered 2, after V lost 6 bases and J lost 3 bases. The CDR3 reads CSARTGGYEQYF. The CDR3 nucleotides are TGCAGTGCCAGGACAGGGGGCTACGAGCAGTACTTC.

The sample holds many counts of this clonotype. This chain links TRBV7-6 with TRBJ2-2; 7 bases are shared with TRBD1. The ends lost 5 bases at V and 0 bases at J; junction bases unmatched: 12. Germline V gives CDR1 SGHVS, CDR2 FNYEAQ. CDR3 size: 18 residues. The CDR3 loop reads CASSPSYAGGSNTGELFF. In DNA form, the CDR3 reads TGTGCCAGCAGCCCGTCATACGCAGGGGGATCGAACACCGGGGAGCTGTTTTTT.

This sequence joins TRBV6-2 or TRBV6-3 and TRBJ2-2; a possible D gene is TRBD2 (5 bases). The CDR3 has 17 amino acids. Germline assignment: CDR1 MNHEY and CDR2 SVGEGT. V lost 2 bases, J lost 1 base, and 14 bases lay in between. The CDR3 is CASSYDRTGRNTGELFF. CDR3 in DNA: TGTGCCAGCAGTTACGATAGGACGGGAAGGAACACCGGGGAGCTGTTTTTT.